The 8 T cell receptor beta chains in this list originate from one sample, sequenced in a study of CD8+CD57+ T cells in acquired aplastic anemia. TCR beta VDJ and CDR3 were profiled, and genomic DNA was the template. TCRdb re-called the reads with MiXCR, one entry per CDR3 protein. Of a few hundred thousand distinct CDR3 sequences listed, 60% to 80% are singletons. The source material was sorted CD4+, CD8+, or CD8+CD57+ T cells (not recorded which) from PBMCs. These receptor sequences come from a human donor in good health, serving as a control.

This clonotype was observed a single time. This chain's CDR3 is CSATADRGPTYEQYF. As DNA, the CDR3 is TGCAGTGCTACCGCGGACAGGGGGCCGACCTACGAGCAGTACTTC. This chain uses TRBV20-1 with TRBJ2-7; 11 bases line up with TRBD1. V gave up 4 bases and J gave up 2 bases; unmatched junction bases: 7. This CDR3 has 15 residues. Germline-derived CDR1 and CDR2 are DFQATT and SNEGSKA (reference sequence).

The rearrangement uses TRBV5-4 and TRBJ1-5; D is uncertain. The CDR3 spans 13 residues. V lost 5 bases and J 9 bases, leaving 15 bases between the germline ends. Germline assignment: CDR1 SGHNT and CDR2 YYREEE (reference sequence). The CDR3 sequence is CASSCKPDRPQHF. The CDR3 DNA follows: TGTGCCAGCAGTTGCAAACCCGATCGGCCCCAGCATTTT. Full variable domain (outside the CDR3, taken from reference TRBV5-4 and TRBJ1-5): ETGVTQSPTHLIKTRGQQVTLRCSSQSGHNTVSWYQQALGQGPQFIFQYYREEENGRGNFPPRFSGLQFPNYSSELNVNALELDDSALYLCASSCKPDRPQHFGDGTRLSIL.

V usage is TRBV6-5 and J usage is TRBJ2-5, with D perhaps TRBD1 (5 bases). Between the trimmed V and J ends, which lost 5 bases and 5 bases, there was a span of 12 bases. The CDR3 covers 13 residues. The germline CDR1 and CDR2 sequences are MNHEY and SVGAGI. CDR3 in DNA: TGTGCCAGCAGTATGTCAGGGCGGGAGACCCAGTACTTC. This codes for CASSMSGRETQYF.

This chain links TRBV20-1 with TRBJ2-7; D is unclear. This CDR3 has 13 residues. Trimming took off 5 bases at V and 4 bases at J, with 15 bases between the two ends. Germline V CDR1 and CDR2: DFQATT, SNEGSKA (reference sequence). The DNA of the CDR3 is TGCAGTGCTGCCCCATCAGAGTCGTACGAGCAGTACTTC. Its translation: CSAAPSESYEQYF.

This clonotype came up many times. CDR3 region: CAWSALRDSNSPLHF. The DNA of the CDR3 is TGTGCCTGGAGTGCCCTCAGGGACAGCAATTCACCCCTCCACTTT. J is TRBJ1-6 and V is TRBV30; 7 nucleotides match TRBD1. From germline, CDR1 is GTSNPN and CDR2 SVGIG (reference sequence). Trimming removed 1 base from V and 7 bases from J; junction bases left unmatched: 7. The CDR3 totals 15 residues.

In regard to this clonotype: Compared with germline, one end of the junction differs, possibly owing to a read error. This chain joins TRBV7-8 and TRBJ2-1; 8 bases are a match to TRBD2. This CDR3 region has 15 residues. Germline CDR1 reads SGHVS; CDR2 reads FQNEAQ. The DNA for the CDR3 is TGTGCCAGTGGTTTTCTTGCGGGGGGATACAATGGGCAGTTCTTC. Its protein product is CASGFLAGGYNGQFF.

This chain uses TRBV7-9 with TRBJ1-2; a possible D gene is TRBD1 (6 bases). Germline CDR1 is SEHNR and CDR2 is FQNEAQ (reference sequence). V was clipped by 7 bases and J by 14 bases, with 20 bases between them. This CDR3 comprises 12 residues. For the CDR3, the DNA is TGTGCCAGCAACCCGGCCCGGGGGGGGCATACCTTC. Translated, it gives CASNPARGGHTF.

This clonotype was detected many times. V and J are TRBV11-3 and TRBJ2-3; TRBD1 matches at 9 bases. Germline V gene lookup returns CDR1 SGHNT and CDR2 YENEEA. The length of the CDR3 is 15 residues. V shed 5 bases, J shed 4 bases, and the junction held 7 bases outside the gene matches. CDR3 sequence: CASSPVTGGPDTQYF. The CDR3 region has the DNA TGTGCCAGCAGCCCCGTGACAGGGGGGCCAGATACGCAGTATTTT.